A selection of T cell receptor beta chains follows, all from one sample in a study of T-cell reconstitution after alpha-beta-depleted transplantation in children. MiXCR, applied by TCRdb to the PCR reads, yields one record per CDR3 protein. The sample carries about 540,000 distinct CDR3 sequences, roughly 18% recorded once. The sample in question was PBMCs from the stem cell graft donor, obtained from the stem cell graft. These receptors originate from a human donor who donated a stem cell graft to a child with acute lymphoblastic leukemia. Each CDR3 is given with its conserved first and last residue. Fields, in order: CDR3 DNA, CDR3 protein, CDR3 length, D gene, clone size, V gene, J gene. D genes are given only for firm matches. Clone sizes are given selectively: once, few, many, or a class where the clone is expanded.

TGTGCCAGCAGCGCACCGGGACAGGGGGACTATGGCTACACCTTC	CASSAPGQGDYGYTF	15	TRBD1	-	TRBV6-1	TRBJ1-2
TGTGCCAGTAGCCTCAGGGACAGGGTGACAGATACGCAGTATTTT	CASSLRDRVTDTQYF	15	TRBD1	few	TRBV19	TRBJ2-3
TGCAGTGCTAGAGATTGGCAGAGCGTTAATGAAAAACTGTTTTTT	CSARDWQSVNEKLFF	15	-	few	TRBV20-1	TRBJ1-4
TGTGCCAGCAGTTTTCGCGAGGTGGCCAATGAGCAGTTCTTC	CASSFREVANEQFF	14	-	few	TRBV12-3/TRBV12-4	TRBJ2-1
TGTGCCAGCAGTCCTCCCCACGCCGGCGGAGTTTTCGATACGCAGTATTTT	CASSPPHAGGVFDTQYF	17	-	few	TRBV12-3/TRBV12-4	TRBJ2-3
TGCAGTGCTAGAGCCCCCTGGAGAATTGGAGATACGCAGTATTTT	CSARAPWRIGDTQYF	15	-	few	TRBV20-1	TRBJ2-3
TGCAGCGCGGGACTAGCGGTCGGGGAGCTGTTTTTT	CSAGLAVGELFF	12	TRBD2	-	TRBV29-1	TRBJ2-2
TGCAGCGTTCTCACATTCATCGGCCGGTACCAAGAGACCCAGTACTTC	CSVLTFIGRYQETQYF	16	-	few	TRBV29-1	TRBJ2-5
TGTGCCAGCAGCCATCCGACGGTGAACACTGAAGCTTTCTTT	CASSHPTVNTEAFF	14	-	few	TRBV6-1	TRBJ1-1
TGTGCCAGCAGTTTATCGTTCACGGCTATCTACAATGAGCAGTTCTTC	CASSLSFTAIYNEQFF	16	-	-	TRBV27	TRBJ2-1
TGTGCCAGCAGCTTATTCGGATCCAACGTCCTGACTTTC	CASSLFGSNVLTF	13	-	few	TRBV7-2	TRBJ2-6
TGTGCCATCAGTAGCGACAGGGGCGAGACCCAGTACTTC	CAISSDRGETQYF	13	TRBD1	few	TRBV10-3	TRBJ2-5
TGTGCCAGTAGTACCCGGACTGTTTCCTCCTATGGCTACACCTTC	CASSTRTVSSYGYTF	15	-	-	TRBV19	TRBJ1-2
TGTGCCAGCAGCCAAGAGGGGGGGCCGGCCAAAAACATTCAGTACTTC	CASSQEGGPAKNIQYF	16	-	few	TRBV4-2	TRBJ2-4
TGTGCCAGCGGATGGCGGGGGGGCTACACCTTC	CASGWRGGYTF	11	-	few	TRBV6-5	TRBJ1-2
TGCGCCAGCAGCCAAGAGGGACTCTACGAAGCAGACGGGCAGTACTTC	CASSQEGLYEADGQYF	16	-	few	TRBV4-1	TRBJ2-7
TGTGCCAGCAGTTTATCGACAGTTTCTAACTATGGCTACACCTTC	CASSLSTVSNYGYTF	15	-	-	TRBV27	TRBJ1-2
TGTGCCAGTAGTATAGGGGCAGGATATCAGCCCCAGCATTTT	CASSIGAGYQPQHF	14	-	many	TRBV19	TRBJ1-5
TGTGCCAGCTGCGACATCGCTGAAGCTTTCTTT	CASCDIAEAFF	11	-	many	TRBV25-1	TRBJ1-1
TGCGCCAGCAGCTTTGGTGGCGGGAGGGCCTGGAATGAGCAGTTCTTC	CASSFGGGRAWNEQFF	16	TRBD2	-	TRBV5-1	TRBJ2-1
TGTGCCAGCAGTTACGAACAGGGGTACGAAGCTTTCTTT	CASSYEQGYEAFF	13	TRBD1	-	TRBV6-6	TRBJ1-1
TGCGCCAGCAGCCCGGTAGCGGGAGCCAGGCGGGAGACCCAGTACTTC	CASSPVAGARRETQYF	16	TRBD2	-	TRBV4-1	TRBJ2-5
TGTGCCATCAGTGAGGGGTTTTGGGAGCAGTTCTTC	CAISEGFWEQFF	12	-	-	TRBV10-3	TRBJ2-1
TGTGCCAGCAGCTCCTCAGCGACGGGAGTGACCCCTGGCACAGATACGCAGTATTTT	CASSSSATGVTPGTDTQYF	19	-	few	TRBV11-2	TRBJ2-3
TGTGCCAGCAGCCACCCCGGGGAAGGCACAGATACGCAGTATTTT	CASSHPGEGTDTQYF	15	-	few	TRBV3-1	TRBJ2-3
TGCGCCAGCAGCTTGTTACTCGAAACCTACGAGCAGTACTTC	CASSLLLETYEQYF	14	-	few	TRBV5-1	TRBJ2-7
TGTGTCAGCACCAAGGGGACTAGCGGAACAGATACGCAGTATTTT	CVSTKGTSGTDTQYF	15	TRBD2	-	TRBV12-3/TRBV12-4	TRBJ2-3
TGTGCCAGCAGCTTAACTCGCCCGGGTATTAGCGGGAGACGCGAGCAGTACTTC	CASSLTRPGISGRREQYF	18	TRBD2	-	TRBV5-5	TRBJ2-7
TGTGCCAGCAGTTTATCAGGGAGGGGCCGAGAGACCCAGTACTTC	CASSLSGRGRETQYF	15	TRBD2	-	TRBV12-3/TRBV12-4	TRBJ2-5
TGTGCCAGCAGAGAGACCGGGATCAATCAGCCCCAGCATTTT	CASRETGINQPQHF	14	-	few	TRBV12-3/TRBV12-4	TRBJ1-5
TGCAGTGCTAGGGGCCTAGCGGTAAGCTCCTACGAGCAGTACTTC	CSARGLAVSSYEQYF	15	TRBD2	few	TRBV20-1	TRBJ2-7
TGTGCCACCAGTGATTTGAAGAGCCCCGATAGAAACAATGAGCAGTTCTTC	CATSDLKSPDRNNEQFF	17	-	many	TRBV24-1	TRBJ2-1
TGTGCCAGCAGTGACACCGGGGGTAAAGAAGCTTTCTTT	CASSDTGGKEAFF	13	-	-	TRBV6-4	TRBJ1-1
TGCGCCAGCAGCTTGGGGCCAGCAGTGGAGCAGTACTTC	CASSLGPAVEQYF	13	-	few	TRBV5-1	TRBJ2-7
TGTGCCAGCAGCTTAGCGCCAGGGTCTAGCGGGATCCAAGAGACCCAGTACTTC	CASSLAPGSSGIQETQYF	18	TRBD2	-	TRBV11-1	TRBJ2-5
TGTGCCAGCAGCGTAGCGGGAGGTGAGGAGACCCAGTACTTC	CASSVAGGEETQYF	14	TRBD2	-	TRBV9	TRBJ2-5
TGCAGTGCTAGGCCCGGGACAGGTTCCTACGAGCAGTACTTC	CSARPGTGSYEQYF	14	TRBD1	-	TRBV20-1	TRBJ2-7
TGCGCCAGTCACACACCCCAGGGCTTGAACACCGGGGAGCTGTTTTTT	CASHTPQGLNTGELFF	16	-	-	TRBV5-1	TRBJ2-2
TGTGCCAGCAACCGGGACACTACCTACGAGCAGTACTTC	CASNRDTTYEQYF	13	-	few	TRBV2	TRBJ2-7
TGTGCCAGCAGCTTAGCGGTCGAGAGCAATGAGCAGTTCTTC	CASSLAVESNEQFF	14	-	-	TRBV7-9	TRBJ2-1
TGTGCCAGCTCACTTCAGGGACAGAACGGCCGGGCCAACGTCCTGACTTTC	CASSLQGQNGRANVLTF	17	TRBD1	-	TRBV18	TRBJ2-6
TGTGCCAGCAGCCCAGCCCAGACCCTTTGGGGCTACACCTTC	CASSPAQTLWGYTF	14	-	few	TRBV7-9	TRBJ1-2
TGCGCCAGCAGCTTGGACCCGGGACAGGGGGCCGACGAGCAGTACTTC	CASSLDPGQGADEQYF	16	TRBD1	-	TRBV5-1	TRBJ2-7
TGTGCCAGCAGCCAAGGTCGGTCCCTAGCCAAAAACATTCAGTACTTC	CASSQGRSLAKNIQYF	16	-	-	TRBV3-1	TRBJ2-4
TGTGCCACCCCGGGGATCAACGGGGAGCAGTACTTC	CATPGINGEQYF	12	-	-	TRBV3-1	TRBJ2-7
TGTGCCAGCTCCAAGGGTCTTTTCGTGGGGGGATCTGAAGCTTTCTTT	CASSKGLFVGGSEAFF	16	-	-	TRBV11-2	TRBJ1-1
TGTGCCAGCAGTGAGGTACCACAGGGGGTCTCCTACGAGCAGTACTTC	CASSEVPQGVSYEQYF	16	TRBD1	-	TRBV2	TRBJ2-7
TGCGCCAGCAAGCCCGGGACAGGGCTCTACGAGCAGTACTTC	CASKPGTGLYEQYF	14	TRBD1	-	TRBV5-1	TRBJ2-7
TGTGCCAGCAGTTCCCGGGGGACTGAAGCTTTCTTT	CASSSRGTEAFF	12	-	-	TRBV6-5	TRBJ1-1